The 24 T cell receptor beta chains below all came from one sample that was sequenced in a study of chemoradiotherapy in HPV16-positive cancers (dated by TCRdb to the early 2020s). Library generation was performed with the immunoSEQ multiplex PCR assay. TCRdb obtained this table from immuneACCESS and retained in-frame rearrangements with V and J assigned. These tables miss some clones; where compared with another copy, unresolved V genes account for less than half of the shortfall, and the remainder is unexplained. Across this sample there are 9,500 to 11,000 clones, with about 80% seen only once. The ten largest clones capture roughly 12% of the sample. Sequences were derived from tumor tissue, sampled from a patient who underwent chemoradiotherapy. These receptors all come from a human donor with HPV-associated anogenital cancer.

The chain joins TRBV19 to TRBJ1-5, with no clear D. Trimming cost V 6 bases and J 0 bases, with 3 bases left between them. The CDR3 runs 12 residues. Germline values: CDR1 LNHDA, CDR2 SQIVND (reference sequence). The CDR3 DNA follows: TGTGCCAGTAGGGGTAGCAATCAGCCCCAGCATTTT. Translated, it gives CASRGSNQPQHF.

This chain's CDR3 is CASSIVGGSNQPQHF. In nucleotides, the CDR3 is TGTGCCAGTAGTATAGTTGGGGGTAGCAATCAGCCCCAGCATTTT. The chain recombines TRBV19 with TRBJ1-5; possible D gene TRBD1, 5 bases. This CDR3 is built from 15 residues. Germline-derived CDR1 and CDR2 are LNHDA and SQIVND (reference sequence). V lost 1 base to trimming and J lost 0 bases, with 7 bases between them.

This clone was detected only once. The genes are TRBV7-3 and TRBJ2-3, with 7 bases matching TRBD2. Trimming at V came to 1 base and at J to 2 bases, leaving 6 bases not matched to a gene. The CDR3 consists of 16 residues. From germline, CDR1 is SGHTA and CDR2 FQGTGA. Here the CDR3 DNA reads TGTGCCAGCAGCTTAAGGTCTAGCGGACTCACAGATACGCAGTATTTT. Translated, it gives CASSLRSSGLTDTQYF.

V and J are TRBV9 and TRBJ2-2; 12 nucleotides align to TRBD2. Germline CDR1 and CDR2: SGDLS and YYNGEE. This CDR3 has 16 amino acids. Losses at the gene ends were 2 bases for V and 7 bases for J; bases not matched to a gene: 6. The CDR3 coding sequence is TGTGCCAGCAGCGTGCTAGCGGGGGGGCCGGGCGGGGAGCTGTTTTTT. Translation gives CASSVLAGGPGGELFF.

The V call is TRBV4-1, the J call TRBJ2-2; TRBD2 aligns across 7 bases. Germline CDR1 reads MGHRA; CDR2 reads YSYEKL. Germline trimming cut 5 bases from V and 3 bases from J; bases unmatched to any gene: 6. This CDR3 has 15 residues. The CDR3: CASSTTGGHTGELFF. CDR3 bases: TGCGCCAGCAGCACAACGGGGGGACACACCGGGGAGCTGTTTTTT.

The chain joins TRBV18 to TRBJ2-7, with D tentatively TRBD1 (7 bases). CDR1 KGHSH and CDR2 LQKENI come from the germline V gene. The germline V and J ends were trimmed by 6 bases and 2 bases, with 14 bases remaining between them. The CDR3 totals 14 residues. This chain's CDR3 is CASSSRGVTYEQYF. CDR3 nucleotides: TGTGCCAGCTCGTCCAGGGGGGTTACCTACGAGCAGTACTTC.

The chain links TRBV9 to TRBJ2-2, with D unresolved. Trimming shortened V by 4 bases and J by 3 bases, and 19 bases separated the two germline ends. This CDR3 has 17 residues. Germline V CDR1 and CDR2: SGDLS, YYNGEE. CDR3 coding DNA: TGTGCCAGCAGCTCCCCCCTGGGCGTCGTGGACACCGGGGAGCTGTTTTTT. It codes for CASSSPLGVVDTGELFF.

The rearrangement uses TRBV2 and TRBJ2-7; D assignment may be TRBD1 or TRBD2 (6 bases each). The CDR3 sequence is 15 residues long. Germline CDR1 SNHLY, CDR2 FYNNEI. The V end was cut by 6 bases, the J end by 2 bases, with 17 bases between. CDR3 sequence reads: CASRKIDGGPYEQYF. The CDR3, as DNA: TGTGCCAGCAGGAAGATCGACGGGGGCCCCTACGAGCAGTACTTC.

This chain joins TRBV10-2 and TRBJ1-5, with 8 positions matching TRBD1. This CDR3 contains 15 residues. The V gene end was trimmed by 6 bases and the J gene end by 2 bases; junction bases not matched to a gene: 6. Germline values: CDR1 WSHSY, CDR2 SAAADI. The CDR3 coding sequence is TGCGCCAGCAGGGCAGGGGGCTGGGGCAATCAGCCCCAGCATTTT. This translates into CASRAGGWGNQPQHF.

The chain recombines TRBV10-2 with TRBJ1-2; unclear D gene. CDR3 length: 13 residues. Germline V gene lookup returns CDR1 WSHSY and CDR2 SAAADI. V was pared by 3 bases and J by 7 bases, with 12 bases between. The CDR3 DNA follows: TGCGCCAGCAGTGAAGGGCGGTTTGGTGGCTACACCTTC. Encoded protein: CASSEGRFGGYTF.

J is TRBJ2-1 and V is TRBV9, with 8 bases fitting TRBD1. CDR3 size: 14 residues. CDR1 and CDR2 (germline): SGDLS, YYNGEE. J gave up 5 bases and V 0 bases, and 1 base lay outside the gene matches. CDR3 sequence reads: CASSVEQGDNEQFF. CDR3 sequence (DNA): TGTGCCAGCAGCGTAGAACAGGGGGACAATGAGCAGTTCTTC.

The chain uses TRBV10-1 and TRBJ2-3, with 8 bases lining up with TRBD2. The CDR3 loop spans 14 amino acids. V shed 3 bases, J shed 4 bases, and the junction held 3 bases outside the gene matches. The germline CDR1 and CDR2 sequences are WNHNN and SYGVQD (reference sequence). CDR3 sequence: CASSDAGGADTQYF. The CDR3 nucleotides are TGCGCCAGCAGTGACGCCGGGGGGGCAGATACGCAGTATTTT.

This clone was counted only a few times. The chain is built from TRBV19 and TRBJ1-1, with a possible D match to TRBD1 (6 bases). This CDR3 comprises 15 residues. The V and J ends lost 6 bases and 0 bases respectively, with 14 bases between them. Germline V gives CDR1 LNHDA, CDR2 SQIVND (reference sequence). In DNA form, the CDR3 reads TGTGCCAGTAGCCGACAGGAGCTGATGAACACTGAAGCTTTCTTT. Protein product: CASSRQELMNTEAFF.

This rearrangement joins TRBV7-9 to TRBJ2-5; D is ambiguous. Germline V gene sequence: CDR1 SEHNR, CDR2 FQNEAQ (reference sequence). The CDR3 totals 14 residues. With 5 bases removed from V and 2 bases from J, the gap between germline ends came to 12 bases. CDR3 loop: CASSQDPIQETQYF. Here the CDR3 DNA reads TGTGCCAGCAGCCAGGACCCCATTCAAGAGACCCAGTACTTC.

The chain is built from TRBV9 and TRBJ1-3; maybe TRBD1 (5 bases). Trimming took 0 bases from V and 0 from J, leaving 13 bases between them. Looked up from germline, CDR1 is SGDLS and CDR2 is YYNGEE. CDR3 length: 17 amino acids. For the CDR3, the DNA is TGTGCCAGCAGCGTAGCGGGCAGGACATCCTCTGGAAACACCATATATTTT. As protein: CASSVAGRTSSGNTIYF.

This clone was counted between two and nine times. The chain couples TRBV4-1 to TRBJ1-1, with 7 bases that match TRBD1. The CDR3 consists of 15 residues. Germline trimming cut 2 bases from V and 4 bases from J; bases unmatched to any gene: 7. CDR1 is MGHRA and CDR2 is YSYEKL in the germline V gene. For the CDR3, the DNA is TGCGCCAGCAGCCAAACAGGGGCAGGAGGCACTGAAGCTTTCTTT. Amino acid sequence: CASSQTGAGGTEAFF.

The sample holds a few counts of this clone. The genes are TRBV6-1 and TRBJ2-5, with D unclear. Germline CDR1 and CDR2: MNHNS and SASEGT. The V gene lost 2 bases and the J gene lost 7 bases, with 8 bases spanning the gap. The CDR3 extends over 12 amino acids. This chain's CDR3 is CASSEPGWTQYF. The CDR3 DNA reads TGTGCCAGCAGTGAACCTGGATGGACCCAGTACTTC.

This rearrangement joins TRBV5-1 to TRBJ1-2; no clear D gene. Germline loops: CDR1 SGHRS, CDR2 YFSETQ. Trimming cost V 4 bases and J 3 bases, with 7 bases left between them. This CDR3 spans 12 amino acids. The CDR3 loop is CASSDGHYGYTF. DNA for the CDR3: TGCGCCAGCAGCGACGGCCACTATGGCTACACCTTC.

This chain uses TRBV6-6 with TRBJ2-2; no clear D. The CDR3 spans 12 residues. Trimming stripped 4 bases from V and 4 bases from J, with 4 bases between. The V gene's germline CDR1 is MNHNY and CDR2 SVGAGI (reference sequence). The CDR3 is CASSFFTGELFF. CDR3 in DNA: TGTGCCAGCAGTTTTTTCACCGGGGAGCTGTTTTTT.

This clone showed up just once. The chain couples TRBV27 to TRBJ1-1; D perhaps matches TRBD1 (5 bases). The CDR3 totals 16 residues. Germline CDR1 reads MNHEY; CDR2 reads SMNVEV (reference sequence). V gave up 2 bases and J gave up 0 bases, with 13 bases separating them. CDR3 in amino acids: CASSLIQGGMNTEAFF. CDR3 nucleotide sequence: TGTGCCAGCAGTTTAATTCAGGGCGGGATGAACACTGAAGCTTTCTTT.

The gene calls are TRBV27 and TRBJ2-5, with TRBD1 matching over 10 bases. The ends lost 6 bases at V and 6 bases at J; junction bases unmatched: 4. CDR1 is MNHEY, CDR2 SMNVEV, per germline (reference sequence). The CDR3 totals 13 residues. This CDR3 reads CASRGQGTKTQYF. The CDR3 bases are TGTGCCAGCAGGGGACAGGGGACGAAGACCCAGTACTTC.

The J gene is TRBJ1-2, the V gene TRBV7-6; D might be TRBD1 (5 bases). CDR1 and CDR2 from the germline V gene are SGHVS and FNYEAQ. The germline V and J ends were trimmed by 1 base and 6 bases, with 9 bases remaining between them. This CDR3 is 13 amino acids long. The chain's CDR3 is CASSLGWGDGYTF. Written as DNA, the CDR3 is TGTGCCAGCAGCTTAGGTTGGGGGGATGGCTACACCTTC.

The chain uses TRBV19 and TRBJ2-6, with D hard to call. The CDR3 covers 16 residues. Germline V gene data show CDR1 as LNHDA and CDR2 as SQIVND (reference sequence). Trimming took off 6 bases at V and 1 base at J, with 13 bases between the two ends. The CDR3 loop reads CASSTYHKSGANVLTF. For the CDR3, the DNA is TGTGCCAGTAGCACCTATCACAAGTCTGGGGCCAACGTCCTGACTTTC.

The J gene is TRBJ1-5, the V gene TRBV7-8; perhaps TRBD1 as D (5 bases). The germline gives CDR1 SGHVS, CDR2 FQNEAQ. There are 17 residues in the CDR3. Trimming shortened V by 1 base and J by 4 bases, and 17 bases separated the two germline ends. In DNA form, the CDR3 reads TGTGCCAGCAGCTTAGGGGGCTTTAGCCTCGGGAATCAGCCCCAGCATTTT. This sequence encodes CASSLGGFSLGNQPQHF.